Presented here are 29 T cell receptor beta chains from one specimen sequenced in a study of T cell responses to AZD1222 COVID-19 vaccine. The method was immunoSEQ multiplex PCR; TCRdb's version includes in-frame clones alone and lacks a portion of them. The sample carries 100,000 to 150,000 clones, roughly 92% recorded once. The sample in question was peripheral blood, obtained on day 0 of AZD1222 vaccination. The receptors were sampled from an adult in good health.

This CDR3 reads CASSPAGGERNEQFF. The CDR3 coding sequence is TGTGCCAGCTCACCAGCGGGGGGGGAGAGAAATGAGCAGTTCTTC. The genes are TRBV18 and TRBJ2-1; TRBD2 matches at 9 bases. Germline V gene data show CDR1 as KGHSH and CDR2 as LQKENI. CDR3 size: 15 residues. Trimming took 2 bases from V and 7 from J; bases not matched to a gene: 6.

The rearrangement links TRBV9 to TRBJ1-2; D uncertain. Trimming stripped 4 bases from V and 2 bases from J, with 12 bases between. Germline CDR1 is SGDLS and CDR2 is YYNGEE. This CDR3 contains 14 residues. The CDR3: CASSPLLANYGYTF. The CDR3 DNA reads as TGTGCCAGCAGCCCCCTATTAGCGAACTATGGCTACACCTTC.

The V gene is TRBV7-3, the J gene TRBJ2-3; 7 bases map to TRBD2. With V trimmed by 5 bases and J by 2 bases, 7 bases remained unmatched. The length of the CDR3 is 15 residues. Germline CDR1 and CDR2: SGHTA and FQGTGA. This CDR3 reads CASSPKAGFTDTQYF. In DNA, the CDR3 is TGTGCCAGCAGCCCGAAAGCGGGGTTCACAGATACGCAGTATTTT.

The chain combines TRBV24-1 with TRBJ1-1; D unresolved. With 0 bases removed from V and 1 base from J, the gap between germline ends came to 11 bases. The CDR3 totals 16 residues. Germline values: CDR1 KGHDR, CDR2 SFDVKD. The CDR3 loop reads CATSDLKWGGNTEAFF. The DNA of the CDR3 is TGTGCCACCAGTGATTTGAAATGGGGAGGGAACACTGAAGCTTTCTTT.

V is TRBV30 and J is TRBJ1-2; D remains unclear. The CDR3 has 11 residues. Germline V gene data show CDR1 as GTSNPN and CDR2 as SVGIG (reference sequence). The germline V and J ends were trimmed by 4 bases and 2 bases, with 5 bases remaining between them. The CDR3 here is CAWKENYGYTF. As DNA, the CDR3 is TGTGCCTGGAAGGAGAACTATGGCTACACCTTC.

The gene calls are TRBV5-1 and TRBJ1-1; D is possibly TRBD1 (5 bases). The germline V gene encodes CDR1 SGHRS and CDR2 YFSETQ. V lost 0 bases and J lost 7, with 16 bases in between. The CDR3 is 15 amino acids. The chain's CDR3 is CASSLGSGEDGEAFF. The DNA of the CDR3 is TGCGCCAGCAGCTTGGGGTCGGGGGAGGACGGTGAAGCTTTCTTT.

The V call is TRBV30, the J call TRBJ1-5; 7 bases are a match to TRBD1. The germline V gene encodes CDR1 GTSNPN and CDR2 SVGIG (reference sequence). CDR3 size: 14 residues. After removal of 1 base from V and 6 bases from J, the junction contained 6 bases not matched to a gene. The CDR3 sequence: CAWSETTGVQPQHF. The CDR3 nucleotides read TGTGCCTGGAGTGAAACAACAGGGGTTCAGCCCCAGCATTTT.

The genes are TRBV7-8 and TRBJ1-5, with 7 bases that match TRBD1. J was trimmed by 4 bases and V by 5 bases; bases with no gene match: 11. The CDR3 runs 16 residues. Per the germline V gene, CDR1 is SGHVS and CDR2 is FQNEAQ. This chain's CDR3 is CASSPSRTRGNQPQHF. For the CDR3, the DNA is TGTGCCAGCAGCCCCTCCCGGACCAGGGGGAATCAGCCCCAGCATTTT.

CDR3 amino acids: CASRPGLYTEAFF. The CDR3 nucleotides read TGTGCCAGCAGACCCGGATTGTACACTGAAGCTTTCTTT. The chain links TRBV2 to TRBJ1-1; D not resolved. The V end lost 6 bases, the J end lost 3 bases, and 11 bases lay between the germline ends. Germline V gene lookup returns CDR1 SNHLY and CDR2 FYNNEI. This CDR3 spans 13 amino acids. Variable domain in full (rest from reference TRBV2 and TRBJ1-1): EPEVTQTPSHQVTQMGQEVILRCVPISNHLYFYWYRQILGQKVEFLVSFYNNEISEKSEIFDDQFSVERPDGSNFTLKIRSTKLEDSAMYFCASRPGLYTEAFFGQGTRLTVV.

The chain couples TRBV29-1 to TRBJ1-2; perhaps TRBD1 as D (6 bases). The V gene lost 6 bases and the J gene lost 4 bases, with 12 bases spanning the gap. The CDR3 covers 12 residues. Germline V gives CDR1 SQVTM, CDR2 ANQGSEA. CDR3 DNA sequence: TGCAGCGTCTTCAGAGGGGGCTATGGCTACACCTTC. Protein sequence: CSVFRGGYGYTF.

The chain uses TRBV12-3 or TRBV12-4 and TRBJ1-5, with D unclear. This CDR3 is built from 13 residues. V was cut by 7 bases and J by 3 bases, with 10 bases left in between. DNA for the CDR3: TGTGCCAGCACCCGCCGTCTCAATCAGCCCCAGCATTTT. This codes for CASTRRLNQPQHF.

The rearrangement uses TRBV30 and TRBJ1-2; 7 nucleotides line up with TRBD1. Germline V CDR1 and CDR2: GTSNPN, SVGIG (reference sequence). The CDR3 is 12 residues long. With 0 bases clipped from V and 8 bases from J, the junction kept 3 bases outside the gene matches. Written as DNA, the CDR3 is TGTGCCTGGAGTGTCCTGACAGGGGGCTACACCTTC. Its translation: CAWSVLTGGYTF.

The chain links TRBV11-3 to TRBJ1-4, with a possible D match to TRBD1 (5 bases). This CDR3 is built from 16 residues. Germline CDR1 and CDR2: SGHNT and YENEEA. V was shortened by 5 bases and J by 5 bases, with 18 bases between the two germline ends. The CDR3 here is CASSATPGPRNEKLFF. CDR3 nucleotide sequence: TGTGCCAGCAGCGCGACCCCGGGACCTAGAAATGAAAAACTGTTTTTT. Full variable domain (remainder filled in from reference TRBV11-3 and TRBJ1-4): EAGVVQSPRYKIIEKKQPVAFWCNPISGHNTLYWYLQNLGQGPELLIRYENEEAVDDSQLPKDRFSAERLKGVDSTLKIQPAELGDSAVYLCASSATPGPRNEKLFFGSGTQLSVL.

In DNA, the CDR3 is TGTGCCAGCAGCTTAGGCGGGGGGATAACAGATACGCAGTATTTT. Amino acids: CASSLGGGITDTQYF. The genes are TRBV7-9 and TRBJ2-3, with 8 bases that match TRBD2. V gave up 1 base and J gave up 3 bases; unmatched junction bases: 3. CDR1 is SEHNR and CDR2 is FQNEAQ in the germline V gene (reference sequence). The CDR3 contains 15 residues.

The chain is built from TRBV5-4 and TRBJ2-3, with no clear D. The germline gives CDR1 SGHNT, CDR2 YYREEE (reference sequence). The CDR3 covers 16 residues. V lost 4 bases, J lost 1 base, and 16 bases lay in between. The DNA for the CDR3 is TGTGCCAGCAGCCCGCCGGGTGGGGTCCGCACAGATACGCAGTATTTT. This gives the protein CASSPPGGVRTDTQYF.

This chain uses TRBV7-9 with TRBJ1-2; TRBD1 might be the D (5 bases). This CDR3 has 13 amino acids. CDR1 and CDR2 (germline): SEHNR, FQNEAQ (reference sequence). V lost 2 bases to trimming and J lost 8 bases, with 12 bases between them. The CDR3 DNA follows: TGTGCCAGCAGCTTACGAGGGACTGAGGGCTACACCTTC. Translated, it gives CASSLRGTEGYTF.

In DNA form, the CDR3 reads TGTGCCCCCGGTTTGGGTTCACCCCTCCACTTT. It specifies CAPGLGSPLHF. This chain joins TRBV12-1 and TRBJ1-6. TRBV12-1 is assigned pseudogene status. The CDR3 sequence is 11 residues long.

The chain uses TRBV13 and TRBJ2-2, with D perhaps TRBD1 or TRBD2 (5 bases each). The CDR3 sequence is 13 residues long. The ends were cut back, 3 bases at V and 6 bases at J, with 8 bases in the middle. CDR1 and CDR2 from the germline V gene are PRHDT and FYEKMQ (reference sequence). As DNA, the CDR3 is TGTGCCAGCAGCTTTTTGGGACCCGGGGAGCTGTTTTTT. Residues: CASSFLGPGELFF.

The J gene is TRBJ2-7, the V gene TRBV5-8; D gene ambiguous. Germline CDR1 reads SGHTS; CDR2 reads YDEGEE. This CDR3 has 12 amino acids. V was cut by 2 bases and J by 0 bases, with 3 bases left in between. The CDR3 region has the DNA TGTGCCAGCAGCTTTGGCTCCTACGAGCAGTACGTC. Translating gives CASSFGSYEQYV.

This rearrangement joins TRBV11-2 to TRBJ1-3; unclear D gene. CDR3 length: 15 amino acids. The germline V gene has CDR1 SGHAT and CDR2 FQNNGV. V was cut by 5 bases and J by 0 bases, with 11 bases left in between. CDR3 region: CASSLYMFSGNTIYF. Written as DNA, the CDR3 is TGTGCCAGCAGCCTCTACATGTTCTCTGGAAACACCATATATTTT.

The chain is built from TRBV11-2 and TRBJ1-5, with D uncertain. The germline gives CDR1 SGHAT, CDR2 FQNNGV. The CDR3 is 13 amino acids. V was cut by 4 bases and J by 9 bases, with 13 bases left in between. CDR3 region: CASSSGLGGPQHF. The CDR3 region has the DNA TGTGCCAGCAGCTCCGGCCTTGGAGGGCCCCAGCATTTT.

The chain has TRBV19 and TRBJ1-2; 10 bases map to TRBD1. Germline loops: CDR1 LNHDA, CDR2 SQIVND (reference sequence). The V segment lost 5 bases and the J segment 6 bases; nucleotides outside the gene matches: 3. The CDR3 spans 13 residues. CDR3 bases: TGTGCCAGTAGTCTCGGGACAGGGGATGGCTACACCTTC. Encoded protein: CASSLGTGDGYTF.

The chain uses TRBV5-1 and TRBJ2-1; 8 nucleotides agree with TRBD2. The V gene end was trimmed by 6 bases and the J gene end by 3 bases; junction bases not matched to a gene: 8. The length of the CDR3 is 15 residues. CDR1 and CDR2 (germline): SGHRS, YFSETQ. CDR3 nucleotides: TGCGCCAGCACCTTCTTAGCGGGACTCTACAATGAGCAGTTCTTC. It specifies CASTFLAGLYNEQFF.

CDR3 amino acids: CAWSGRYEQYF. The CDR3 coding sequence is TGTGCCTGGAGTGGGAGGTACGAGCAGTACTTC. The rearrangement links TRBV30 to TRBJ2-7; D possibly corresponds to TRBD2 (5 bases). Trimming took 1 base from V and 4 from J, leaving 5 bases between them. The CDR3 totals 11 residues. The germline V gene has CDR1 GTSNPN and CDR2 SVGIG (reference sequence).

The rearrangement links TRBV11-3 to TRBJ1-2; TRBD1 might be the D (5 bases). This CDR3 has 14 amino acids. V was cut by 6 bases and J by 0 bases, with 11 bases left in between. Germline assignment: CDR1 SGHNT and CDR2 YENEEA. The CDR3: CASSKQDTNYGYTF. DNA for the CDR3: TGTGCCAGCAGTAAACAGGATACTAACTATGGCTACACCTTC.

The V and J genes are TRBV30 and TRBJ1-5, with D possibly TRBD1 on 5 matching bases. V dropped 0 bases and J dropped 6 bases, with 9 bases sitting between them. Germline-derived CDR1 and CDR2 are GTSNPN and SVGIG (reference sequence). This CDR3 spans 13 amino acids. Here the CDR3 DNA reads TGTGCCTGGAGTGTACGAGGGACTCAGCCCCAGCATTTT. Protein sequence: CAWSVRGTQPQHF.

Turning to this clone: The sample holds other DNA sequences that translate to the same CDR3. The chain has TRBV6-5 and TRBJ1-3; D uncertain. Deletions cut 0 bases from V and 4 bases from J, with 7 bases between. The CDR3 extends over 14 amino acids. CDR1 and CDR2 from the germline V gene are MNHEY and SVGAGI. The CDR3 DNA follows: TGTGCCAGCAGTTACTCCGGGCAGGGAAACACCATATATTTT. Translating gives CASSYSGQGNTIYF.

The chain couples TRBV14 to TRBJ1-3, with D maybe TRBD1 (5 bases). Germline V gene data show CDR1 as SGHDN and CDR2 as FVKESK. Trimming pared 0 bases from V and 3 bases from J, leaving 18 bases between. There are 18 residues in the CDR3. The DNA for the CDR3 is TGTGCCAGCAGCCAAGATAGGTCAGGGAGGGCATTTGGAAACACCATATATTTT. The encoded protein is CASSQDRSGRAFGNTIYF.

J is TRBJ1-1 and V is TRBV5-1, with D possibly being TRBD1 (5 bases). Germline CDR1 SGHRS, CDR2 YFSETQ. With 4 bases removed from V and 3 bases from J, the gap between germline ends came to 10 bases. The CDR3 contains 13 residues. The CDR3 here is CASSLGADTEAFF. The DNA for the CDR3 is TGCGCCAGCAGCCTAGGGGCGGACACTGAAGCTTTCTTT.